This paragraph reports one T cell receptor beta chain. The sample is drawn from a study of patients and donors after allogeneic stem cell transplantation. TCRdb itself ran the RT-PCR reads through MiXCR, one entry per CDR3 protein. Altogether roughly 940,000 distinct CDR3 sequences are present, around 17% being singletons, with the ten largest covering roughly 6%. CDR3 length equals 11 residues. With 1 base removed from V and 4 bases from J, the gap between germline ends came to 3 bases. CDR1 GTSNPN and CDR2 SVGIG come from the germline V gene (reference sequence). The chain uses TRBV30 and TRBJ2-3; unclear D gene. This receptor was obtained from a human donor who was either an allogeneic HSCT recipient or a stem cell or donor lymphocyte infusion donor (not recorded which). It is not recorded whose cells these are; they may come from a transplant donor. The sample taken for sequencing was blood, either unsorted or a sorted T cell fraction (not recorded which). CDR3 sequence (DNA): TGTGCCTGGAGTGAGTCAGATACGCAGTATTTT. It specifies CAWSESDTQYF.